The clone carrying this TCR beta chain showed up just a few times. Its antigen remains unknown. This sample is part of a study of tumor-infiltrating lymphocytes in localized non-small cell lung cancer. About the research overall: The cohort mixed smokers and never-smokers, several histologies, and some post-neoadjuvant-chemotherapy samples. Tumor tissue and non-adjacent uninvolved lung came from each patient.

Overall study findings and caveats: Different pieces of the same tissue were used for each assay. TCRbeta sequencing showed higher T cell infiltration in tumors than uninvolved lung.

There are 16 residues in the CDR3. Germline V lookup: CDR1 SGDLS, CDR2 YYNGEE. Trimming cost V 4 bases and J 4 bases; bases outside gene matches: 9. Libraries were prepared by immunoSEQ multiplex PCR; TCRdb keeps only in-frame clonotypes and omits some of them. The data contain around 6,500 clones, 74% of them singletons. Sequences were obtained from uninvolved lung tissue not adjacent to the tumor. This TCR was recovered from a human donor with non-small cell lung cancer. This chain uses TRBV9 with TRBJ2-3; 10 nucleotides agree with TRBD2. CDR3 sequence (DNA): TGTGCCAGCAGCCCCTATCAGCGGGAGGGGTCAGATACGCAGTATTTT. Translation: CASSPYQREGSDTQYF.